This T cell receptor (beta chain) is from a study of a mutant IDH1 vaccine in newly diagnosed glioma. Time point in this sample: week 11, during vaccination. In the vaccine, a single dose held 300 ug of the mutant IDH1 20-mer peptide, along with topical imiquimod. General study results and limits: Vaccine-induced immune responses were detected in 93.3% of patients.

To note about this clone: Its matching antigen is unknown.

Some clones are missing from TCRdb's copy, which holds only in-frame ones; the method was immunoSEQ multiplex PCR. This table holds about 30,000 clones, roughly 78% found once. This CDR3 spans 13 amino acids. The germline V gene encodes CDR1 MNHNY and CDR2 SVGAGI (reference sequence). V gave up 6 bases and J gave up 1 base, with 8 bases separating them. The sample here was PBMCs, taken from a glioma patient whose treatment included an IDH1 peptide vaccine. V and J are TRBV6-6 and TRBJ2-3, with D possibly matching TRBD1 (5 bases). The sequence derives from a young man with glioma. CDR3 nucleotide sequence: TGTGCCAGCAGCATACAGGGCACAGATACGCAGTATTTT. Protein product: CASSIQGTDTQYF.